This note documents a single T cell receptor (beta chain) sequence. Its specificity is not known. Produced via immunoSEQ multiplex PCR; TCRdb's table is partial and in-frame only. The table shows 110,000 or so clones, with 88% occurring only once. J gave up 9 bases and V 5 bases, and 5 bases lay outside the gene matches. The CDR3 runs 13 residues. Germline V gene lookup returns CDR1 SGHTA and CDR2 FQGTGA. The sample originates from a study of T cell responses to AZD1222 COVID-19 vaccine. Findings and caveats of the study: Females made up more of the donors, who were largely white British, and clonal diversity may have come out too low. Spike-specific TCR breadth and depth were elevated following two AZD1222 doses. The repertoires were collected only after the peak T cell response.

This rearrangement joins TRBV7-3 to TRBJ2-1, with 9 bases aligning to TRBD2. The origin of this receptor is an adult who received the AZD1222 COVID-19 vaccine. The sample consisted of peripheral blood, taken 28 days after the second AZD1222 dose. This CDR3 reads CASSHSGSGEQFF. In nucleotides, the CDR3 is TGTGCCAGCAGCCATAGCGGGAGTGGTGAGCAGTTCTTC.